This T cell receptor (beta chain) was obtained from a study of blood T cell repertoires in COVID-19. Study details: Both acute and convalescent COVID-19 samples were obtained from the United States, Italy and Spain.

In the original processing: Quantification of nucleated cells was approximated via reference gene primer amplification. Assay used: immunoSEQ multiplex PCR; TCRdb lists only in-frame clones, some missing. The D gene and trimming were derived from the DNA, and the V and J assignments and clone size from that table. The sample consists of a few hundred thousand clones, about 90% of them appearing once. Germline V gives CDR1 LNHDA, CDR2 SQIVND (reference sequence). Germline trimming cut 2 bases from V and 3 bases from J; bases unmatched to any gene: 9. CDR3 length: 18 amino acids. The specimen was peripheral blood. The rearrangement uses TRBV19 and TRBJ1-6, with 8 bases fitting TRBD1. This TCR was sampled from a woman in her 50s with acute or convalescent COVID-19. The CDR3: CASSIIWTGTNYNSPLHF. DNA of the CDR3: TGTGCCAGTAGTATAATTTGGACAGGGACAAACTATAATTCACCCCTCCACTTT.